This paragraph reports one T cell receptor beta chain. Its antigen specificity is not known. No quality values exist for individual bases; no much larger clone is one base distant. V is clipped by 1 base and J by 4 bases, and the sequence between their germline boundaries is 13 bases long. The CDR3 covers 15 residues, taking in both the cysteine and the phenylalanine. The entry retains the CDR3 DNA only, 45 bases that are in frame from base 1. CDR1 and CDR2, looked up from the germline V gene (reference sequence), are LNHDA and SQIVND. To prepare the library, the immunoSEQ multiplex PCR assay was applied. TCRdb took over this immuneACCESS table, retaining in-frame rearrangements with V and J assigned. Such tables are incomplete; in checked studies, under half of the missing clones stem from an unresolved V gene, and the remainder is unexplained. Counted in this sample were about 2,400 clones; more than 75% of them appeared once. The ten largest clones take up less than 35% of the sample.

The data are from a study of circulating tumor DNA in untreated peripheral T-cell lymphoma (dated by TCRdb to the early 2020s). To identify tumor-specific TCR clonotypes, tumor tissue taken at baseline, before any treatment, was sequenced. Next-generation sequencing of T-cell receptor sequences was used to monitor peripheral T-cell lymphoma patients receiving frontline treatment on a trial. General study outcomes and caveats: Tumor-specific clonotypes were found in roughly three quarters of patients, coming from 86% of baseline tissues and roughly 68% of baseline serum samples.

Sequencing used tumor tissue. This TCR came from a human donor with peripheral T-cell lymphoma. The sequence links TRBV19 to TRBJ1-2, with TRBD1 tentatively as D gene (6 bases match). The DNA reads as follows: TGTGCCAGTAGTATAGCCAAGACAGGATCCTATGGCTACACCTTC. It encodes CASSIAKTGSYGYTF.